Listed below are T cell receptor beta chains from one sample, sequenced in a study of shared clonotypes between healthy human individuals. The method was immunoSEQ multiplex PCR; TCRdb's version includes in-frame clones alone and lacks a portion of them. Of around 1,100,000 clones in the sample, about 80% were seen once. Sequencing was performed on memory CD4+ T cells from PBMCs. All receptors derive from a man between 18 and 29 years old in good health. Some clones in this sample may be carry-over from other donors' samples. Both conserved end residues are part of each CDR3. The D gene is left open where the match is weak. Not every row has a clone size; where given, it reads once, few, many or a size class.

size	D	V	length	J	CDR3	DNA
-	-	TRBV5-1	15	TRBJ1-1	CASSLVPTANTEAFF	TGCGCCAGCAGCTTGGTGCCGACAGCGAACACTGAAGCTTTCTTT
few	TRBD2	TRBV2	18	TRBJ2-1	CASSDPSGPALSYNEQFF	TGTGCCAGCAGTGACCCTAGCGGGCCCGCTCTCTCCTACAATGAGCAGTTCTTC
-	-	TRBV28	12	TRBJ1-1	CASSSSATEAFF	TGTGCCAGCAGTTCCTCGGCCACTGAAGCTTTCTTT
-	TRBD1	TRBV2	13	TRBJ1-2	CASSGQGGDGYTF	TGTGCCAGCAGCGGACAGGGAGGGGATGGCTACACCTTC
-	TRBD1	TRBV19	12	TRBJ2-7	CASSRGQDRFYF	TGTGCCAGTAGTAGGGGACAGGACCGTTTCTACTTC
-	TRBD2	TRBV28	15	TRBJ2-7	CASSFSGTSRYEQYF	TGTGCCAGCAGTTTCTCCGGGACTAGCAGATACGAGCAGTACTTC
-	TRBD2	TRBV30	14	TRBJ2-1	CAWSTSGAYNEQFF	TGTGCCTGGAGTACTAGCGGGGCTTACAATGAGCAGTTCTTC
-	TRBD1	TRBV30	13	TRBJ1-4	CAWSSGGHGKLFF	TGTGCCTGGAGTTCAGGGGGTCATGGAAAACTGTTTTTT
-	-	TRBV6-1	13	TRBJ2-7	CATSRQTAYEQYF	TGTGCCACCTCGAGGCAAACCGCCTACGAGCAGTACTTC
-	-	TRBV13	13	TRBJ1-4	CASSLGPLTRLFF	TGTGCCAGCAGCTTAGGGCCCCTGACCAGACTGTTTTTT
-	-	TRBV19	12	TRBJ2-7	CASSLDRSQQYF	TGTGCCAGTAGTCTGGATAGGAGTCAGCAGTACTTC
few	-	TRBV6-5	14	TRBJ1-4	CASRQGLDREKLFF	TGTGCCAGCAGACAGGGATTGGATAGGGAAAAACTGTTTTTT
-	-	TRBV11-2	12	TRBJ1-1	CASSLLGGEAFF	TGTGCCAGCAGCTTACTTGGAGGTGAAGCTTTCTTT
-	-	TRBV29-1	13	TRBJ2-3	CSVGGADTDTQYF	TGCAGCGTGGGGGGGGCGGATACGGATACGCAGTATTTT
-	TRBD1	TRBV5-4	14	TRBJ1-2	CASSLRTGGYGYTF	TGTGCCAGCAGCTTGAGGACAGGGGGCTATGGCTACACCTTC
-	-	TRBV4-1	14	TRBJ2-5	CASRAILEQETQYF	TGCGCCAGCAGAGCGATCCTAGAACAAGAGACCCAGTACTTC
-	-	TRBV28	14	TRBJ1-2	CASSLYRDYYGYTF	TGTGCCAGCAGTTTATACAGGGACTACTATGGCTACACCTTC
-	TRBD2	TRBV5-1	18	TRBJ2-7	CASSLFYGLAGGDDEQYF	TGCGCCAGCAGCTTGTTCTATGGACTAGCGGGAGGGGACGACGAGCAGTACTTC
-	-	TRBV27	14	TRBJ2-3	CASSPGQHTDTQYF	TGTGCCAGCAGTCCAGGACAGCACACAGATACGCAGTATTTT
-	TRBD1	TRBV4-1	15	TRBJ2-7	CASSHQGAAIYEQYF	TGCGCCAGCAGCCATCAGGGGGCGGCCATCTACGAGCAGTACTTC
-	TRBD1	TRBV5-8	15	TRBJ2-7	CASSRRRDRSYEQYF	TGTGCCAGCAGCCGACGCCGGGACAGGTCCTACGAGCAGTACTTC
-	-	TRBV5-1	13	TRBJ2-1	CASSLDRYNEQFF	TGCGCCAGCAGCCTGGACAGATACAATGAGCAGTTCTTC
few	TRBD1	TRBV7-3	14	TRBJ1-1	CASSSQGGNTEAFF	TGTGCCAGCAGCTCACAGGGGGGCAACACTGAAGCTTTCTTT
few	-	TRBV5-8	14	TRBJ1-2	CATRQELANYGYTF	TGTGCCACCCGACAGGAACTCGCTAACTATGGCTACACCTTC
few	-	TRBV2	9	TRBJ2-7	CASGVEQYF	TGTGCCAGCGGGGTCGAGCAGTACTTC
once	-	TRBV14	15	TRBJ2-5	CASSQDVAAQETQYF	TGTGCCAGCAGCCAAGATGTAGCGGCCCAAGAGACCCAGTACTTC
-	-	TRBV7-3	14	TRBJ2-2	CASRLRWGTGELFF	TGTGCCAGCAGGCTCCGTTGGGGCACCGGGGAGCTGTTTTTT
-	-	TRBV6-1	12	TRBJ1-1	CASSEPYLRAFF	TGTGCCAGCAGTGAACCCTATCTGCGAGCTTTCTTT
-	-	TRBV4-1	17	TRBJ2-2	CASSQISGRVGTGELFF	TGCGCCAGCAGCCAAATATCCGGCAGGGTCGGCACCGGGGAGCTGTTTTTT
once	-	TRBV5-1	15	TRBJ2-5	CASSSGTSWQETQYF	TGCGCCAGCAGCAGTGGCACTAGCTGGCAAGAGACCCAGTACTTC
few	-	TRBV10-3	13	TRBJ2-2	CAISESAAGELFF	TGTGCCATCAGTGAGTCGGCGGCCGGGGAGCTGTTTTTT
-	TRBD2	TRBV5-8	16	TRBJ2-3	CASSSGWSGGGDTQYF	TGTGCCAGCAGCTCTGGTTGGTCGGGAGGTGGAGATACGCAGTATTTT
-	-	TRBV7-3	16	TRBJ2-3	CASSLTGGGSTDTQYF	TGTGCCAGCAGCTTAACGGGTGGGGGCAGCACAGATACGCAGTATTTT
few	-	TRBV11-3	13	TRBJ1-2	CASSRDGRYGYTF	TGTGCCAGCAGCCGAGACGGCAGATATGGCTACACCTTC
once	TRBD2	TRBV7-2	13	TRBJ2-1	CASSPHSGSEQFF	TGTGCCAGCAGCCCCCATAGCGGGTCTGAGCAGTTCTTC
few	TRBD1	TRBV7-9	14	TRBJ2-7	CASSLGQGLYEQYF	TGTGCCAGCAGCCTGGGACAGGGGCTCTACGAGCAGTACTTC
-	-	TRBV18	15	TRBJ2-7	CASSNGTSGFYEQYF	TGTGCCAGCTCAAACGGGACTTCCGGGTTCTACGAGCAGTACTTC
many	-	TRBV28	14	TRBJ2-5	CASLRTGPGETQYF	TGTGCCAGCCTCCGAACGGGGCCGGGGGAGACCCAGTACTTC
-	TRBD1	TRBV30	15	TRBJ2-5	CASRSGTGFQETQYF	TGTGCCTCGCGATCCGGGACAGGCTTCCAAGAGACCCAGTACTTC
-	-	TRBV27	14	TRBJ2-3	CASTSGGPTDTQYF	TGTGCCAGCACGTCGGGTGGGCCTACAGATACGCAGTATTTT
few	-	TRBV4-2	18	TRBJ1-4	CASSHTYLPQGTNEKLFF	TGTGCCAGCAGCCATACTTACCTCCCCCAAGGTACCAATGAAAAACTGTTTTTT
-	-	TRBV5-1	15	TRBJ2-2	CASSQTVSGTGELFF	TGCGCCAGCAGCCAGACCGTCTCGGGCACCGGGGAGCTGTTTTTT
-	TRBD1	TRBV27	13	TRBJ2-1	CASRGQGVNEQFF	TGTGCCAGCAGGGGACAGGGGGTCAATGAGCAGTTCTTC
-	-	TRBV2	14	TRBJ2-6	CASAAGSGANVLTF	TGTGCCAGCGCGGCGGGATCTGGGGCCAACGTCCTGACTTTC
-	-	TRBV5-5	15	TRBJ2-7	CASSSTSGSSYEQYF	TGTGCCAGCAGCTCCACCAGCGGAAGCTCCTACGAGCAGTACTTC
-	-	TRBV5-1	16	TRBJ2-3	CASSAQGFPSTDTQYF	TGCGCCAGCAGCGCACAGGGTTTTCCTAGCACAGATACGCAGTATTTT
-	-	TRBV7-2	14	TRBJ1-5	CASSLSGGPQPQHF	TGTGCCAGCAGCTTATCGGGAGGTCCTCAGCCCCAGCATTTT
-	-	TRBV30	12	TRBJ2-2	CAWSVNTGELFF	TGTGCCTGGAGTGTAAACACCGGGGAGCTGTTTTTT
-	TRBD2	TRBV7-9	15	TRBJ2-3	CASSLTSGSTDTQYF	TGTGCCAGCAGCTTGACTAGCGGGAGTACGGATACGCAGTATTTT